The clone carrying this TCR beta chain came up many times. Its specificity is unknown. The data were taken from a study of CD8 T cells in ankylosing spondylitis. TCRdb fed the 5' RACE reads into MiXCR, producing one record per CDR3 protein. The sample has about 440,000 distinct CDR3 sequences, 17% seen once; the top ten hold over 1%. The CDR3 covers 13 residues. V lost 4 bases to trimming and J lost 0 bases, with 6 bases between them. Whole-study results and caveats: Peripheral blood samples showed relatively rare disease-linked clones, and these clones were CD8+. Reportedly, disease-linked clones are significantly enriched in ankylosing spondylitis patients' matched synovial fluid. Ankylosing spondylitis blood seemed to carry a telltale TCR beta motif made of several highly homologous variants.

The sample taken for sequencing was blood, either unsorted or a sorted T cell fraction (not recorded which). This clonotype was sampled from a male donor with ankylosing spondylitis. The V and J genes are TRBV12-3 or TRBV12-4 and TRBJ2-5; tentatively, D is TRBD2 (5 bases). CDR3 DNA sequence: TGTGCCAGCAGTTCGGACTACCAAGAGACCCAGTACTTC. This codes for CASSSDYQETQYF.